This T cell receptor beta chain was observed in a study of shared clonotypes between healthy human individuals. Points from the study as a whole: Large sequencing depth failed to make sorted-subset sequencing complete, rarefaction showed.

The assay was immunoSEQ multiplex PCR, and TCRdb's table has in-frame clones only and misses some. The table lists around 2.1 million clones, 90% to 96% of them singletons, with approximately 0.13% in the top ten. A single count supports this clone. What it binds is not known. The CDR3 is made up of 15 amino acids. V shed 5 bases and J shed 0 bases, with 8 bases lying between them. Per germline, CDR1 SGHTA and CDR2 FQGNSA. Sequences were obtained from naive CD4+ T cells sorted from blood. This sample's subset: CD45RA+ positively selected. The sequence came from a man younger than 30 in good health. The chain carries TRBV7-2 and TRBJ2-6; D ambiguous. This CDR3 reads CASSPQLSGANVLTF. The CDR3 region has the DNA TGTGCCAGCAGCCCACAGCTCTCTGGGGCCAACGTCCTGACTTTC. Full variable domain (outside the CDR3, taken from reference TRBV7-2 and TRBJ2-6): GAGVSQSPSNKVTEKGKDVELRCDPISGHTALYWYRQSLGQGLEFLIYFQGNSAPDKSGLPSDRFSAERTGGSVSTLTIQRTQQEDSAVYLCASSPQLSGANVLTFGAGSRLTVL.